The 11 T cell receptor beta chains below all came from one sample that was sequenced in a study of T cells in Graves' hyperthyroidism and ophthalmopathy. Amplification targeted TCR beta CDR3 regions from RNA transcripts. First-round RT-PCR of the TCR CDR3 relied on the HTBI primer set. TCRdb independently ran MiXCR on the multiplex PCR reads; one entry per CDR3 protein. Among hundreds of thousands of distinct CDR3 sequences, approximately 14% were seen once, and the ten largest hold 11% to 15%. What was sequenced was blood. The receptors originated from a woman aged 40 to 55 with Graves' hyperthyroidism.

There are many counts of this clonotype. The chain employs TRBV12-3 or TRBV12-4 and TRBJ2-3; D is possibly TRBD2 (6 bases). V lost 6 bases and J 5 bases, leaving 12 bases between the germline ends. The CDR3 loop spans 13 amino acids. Here the CDR3 reads CASSGGFKDTQYF. In DNA, the CDR3 is TGTGCCAGCAGCGGGGGATTTAAAGATACGCAGTATTTT.

CDR3 DNA: TGTGCCAGCAGCACAGAGGACAGGGGGCTTTCTTCCGAGCAGTACTTC. Translation: CASSTEDRGLSSEQYF. J is TRBJ2-7 and V is TRBV5-4; 11 nucleotides match TRBD1. Germline CDR1 is SGHNT and CDR2 is YYREEE (reference sequence). The CDR3 has 16 amino acids. J gave up 6 bases and V 4 bases, and 12 bases lay outside the gene matches. The full variable domain, rest sourced from reference TRBV5-4 and TRBJ2-7, is ETGVTQSPTHLIKTRGQQVTLRCSSQSGHNTVSWYQQALGQGPQFIFQYYREEENGRGNFPPRFSGLQFPNYSSELNVNALELDDSALYLCASSTEDRGLSSEQYFGPGTRLTVT.

This clonotype was recorded many times. The genes are TRBV9 and TRBJ2-1, with 11 nucleotides matching TRBD1. Germline V gene lookup returns CDR1 SGDLS and CDR2 YYNGEE. This CDR3 is 16 amino acids long. The ends lost 3 bases at V and 1 base at J; junction bases unmatched: 3. The CDR3 is CASSEGQGASYNEQFF. DNA of the CDR3: TGTGCCAGCAGCGAAGGACAGGGGGCATCCTACAATGAGCAGTTCTTC.

This clonotype was recorded many times. The chain combines TRBV3-1 with TRBJ2-3; a weak D match, TRBD2 (6 bases). Trimming cost V 1 base and J 4 bases, with 15 bases left between them. This CDR3 spans 16 amino acids. Germline V lookup: CDR1 LGHDT, CDR2 YNNKEL (reference sequence). The CDR3 nucleotides are TGTGCCAGCAGCCAAGTATCCGGGAGCGGCGCAGATACGCAGTATTTT. It codes for CASSQVSGSGADTQYF.

This clonotype was counted at least ten times. The chain employs TRBV2 and TRBJ2-1, with D maybe TRBD2 (5 bases). The V gene lost 3 bases and the J gene lost 8 bases, with 8 bases spanning the gap. Per the germline V gene, CDR1 is SNHLY and CDR2 is FYNNEI. The CDR3 loop spans 12 amino acids. This CDR3 is CASSDLRDEQFF. Written as DNA, the CDR3 is TGTGCCAGCAGTGACTTGAGGGATGAGCAGTTCTTC.

The rearrangement links TRBV7-2 to TRBJ2-1; 8 bases are shared with TRBD1. The germline V gene encodes CDR1 SGHTA and CDR2 FQGNSA. V dropped 5 bases and J dropped 0; count of bases not matched to a gene: 6. The CDR3 sequence is 16 residues long. CDR3 in amino acids: CASSRSTGDSYNEQFF. Written as DNA, the CDR3 is TGTGCCAGCAGCCGTTCGACAGGGGACTCCTACAATGAGCAGTTCTTC.

This clonotype was seen repeatedly, ten times or more. J is TRBJ2-3 and V is TRBV10-3; D possibly corresponds to TRBD1 (7 bases). Germline V gene lookup returns CDR1 ENHRY and CDR2 SYGVKD. The CDR3 sequence is 17 residues long. V was pared by 5 bases and J by 3 bases, with 21 bases between. CDR3 bases: TGTGCCATCAGTCCACGCCGGGACAGCGGGCCGACAGATACGCAGTATTTT. Translated: CAISPRRDSGPTDTQYF.

This clonotype was seen ten or more times. This chain connects TRBV28 to TRBJ1-5; D is uncertain. The CDR3 runs to 11 residues. V was cut by 3 bases and J by 9 bases, with 6 bases left in between. CDR1 and CDR2 from the germline V gene are MDHEN and SYDVKM. CDR3 nucleotide sequence: TGTGCCAGCAGTTTGGGCAGGCCCCAGCATTTT. Its translation: CASSLGRPQHF.

This sequence joins TRBV12-3 or TRBV12-4 and TRBJ1-4; D is undetermined. The CDR3 has 14 amino acids. The V and J ends lost 5 bases and 0 bases respectively, with 7 bases between them. CDR3 protein: CASSTSSTNEKLFF. CDR3 coding DNA: TGTGCCAGCAGTACTTCCTCAACTAATGAAAAACTGTTTTTT.

This clonotype was observed at least ten times. The chain employs TRBV6-1 and TRBJ2-2, with D uncertain. V lost 4 bases and J lost 6, with 9 bases in between. CDR1 and CDR2 (germline): MNHNS, SASEGT. CDR3 length: 13 amino acids. CDR3 DNA sequence: TGTGCCAGCAGTGGGTGGGCCGCCGGGGAGCTGTTTTTT. Its protein product is CASSGWAAGELFF.

This clonotype occurred many times. V is TRBV14 and J is TRBJ1-4; 8 bases map to TRBD1. The CDR3 is 14 amino acids. J gave up 8 bases and V 5 bases, and 7 bases lay outside the gene matches. Germline CDR1 is SGHDN and CDR2 is FVKESK. In DNA, the CDR3 is TGTGCCAGCAGCAAACAGGGGGGGAGCGAAAAACTGTTTTTT. Amino acid sequence: CASSKQGGSEKLFF. Using reference TRBV14 and TRBJ1-4 for the parts outside the CDR3, the full variable domain is EAGVTQFPSHSVIEKGQTVTLRCDPISGHDNLYWYRRVMGKEIKFLLHFVKESKQDESGMPNNRFLAERTGGTYSTLKVQPAELEDSGVYFCASSKQGGSEKLFFGSGTQLSVL.